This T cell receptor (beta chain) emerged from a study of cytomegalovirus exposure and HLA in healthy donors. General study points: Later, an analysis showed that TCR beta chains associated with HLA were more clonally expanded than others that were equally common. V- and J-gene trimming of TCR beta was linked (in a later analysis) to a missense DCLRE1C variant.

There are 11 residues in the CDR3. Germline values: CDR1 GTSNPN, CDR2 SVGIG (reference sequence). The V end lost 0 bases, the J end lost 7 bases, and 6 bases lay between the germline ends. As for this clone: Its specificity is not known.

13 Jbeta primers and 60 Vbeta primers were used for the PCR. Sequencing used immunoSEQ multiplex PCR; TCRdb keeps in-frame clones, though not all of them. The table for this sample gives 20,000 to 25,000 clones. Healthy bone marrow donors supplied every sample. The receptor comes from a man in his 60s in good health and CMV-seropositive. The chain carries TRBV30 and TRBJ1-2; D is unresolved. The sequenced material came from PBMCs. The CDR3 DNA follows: TGTGCCTGGAGTGTACTTCGTGGCTACACCTTC. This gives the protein CAWSVLRGYTF. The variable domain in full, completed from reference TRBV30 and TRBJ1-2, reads SQTIHQWPATLVQPVGSPLSLECTVEGTSNPNLYWYRQAAGRGLQLLFYSVGIGQISSEVPQNLSASRPQDRQFILSSKKLLLSDSGFYLCAWSVLRGYTFGSGTRLTVV.